The subject of this entry is one T cell receptor beta chain. Generated by immunoSEQ multiplex PCR, the TCRdb table keeps only in-frame clones and is missing some. Seen in this sample are approximately 190,000 clones; the ten most common clones hold around 2%. This record belongs to a study of control samples from healthy donors and cancer patients. Unmatched junction bases numbered 8, after V lost 1 base and J lost 5 bases. Germline V lookup: CDR1 MGHRA, CDR2 YSYEKL. This CDR3 spans 15 amino acids. This chain uses TRBV4-1 with TRBJ2-7; 7 nucleotides agree with TRBD1. What was sequenced was blood. This TCR derives from a woman in her 30s in good health. CDR3 in DNA: TGCGCCAGCAGCCAAGCGGACAGGAGGCCCCACGAGCAGTACTTC. It yields the protein CASSQADRRPHEQYF.